Listed below are T cell receptor beta chains from one sample, sequenced in a study of spatial heterogeneity in lung cancer. TCRdb re-called the 5' RACE reads through MiXCR, storing one row per CDR3 protein. Among tens of thousands of distinct CDR3 sequences listed, roughly 8% were seen once. This sample comprised PBMCs, obtained at surgery. These receptors were taken from a male donor with early-stage non-small cell lung cancer. Each CDR3 is given with its conserved first and last residue. A D gene is named only where the DNA matches it firmly. Clone size is stated in some rows and not others, as once, few, many or a class when expanded.

j_call,d_call,clone_size,v_call,cdr3_aa,cdr3_nt
TRBJ1-6,TRBD1,many,TRBV12-3/TRBV12-4,CASSTGTGVSALHF,TGTGCCAGCAGCACAGGGACAGGAGTTTCGGCCCTCCACTTT
TRBJ2-7,-,many,TRBV29-1,CSAMGAYEQYF,TGCAGCGCAATGGGAGCCTACGAGCAGTACTTC
TRBJ1-1,-,many,TRBV27,CASSLSRNTEAFF,TGTGCCAGCAGCTTAAGTCGGAACACTGAAGCTTTCTTT
TRBJ1-5,-,many,TRBV27,CASSLVGPGQPQHF,TGTGCCAGCAGTCTTGTCGGGCCCGGTCAGCCCCAGCATTTT
TRBJ2-2,-,many,TRBV9,CASSVRDTYTGELFF,TGTGCCAGCAGCGTCCGGGACACCTACACCGGGGAGCTGTTTTTT
TRBJ1-4,TRBD1,many,TRBV4-3,CASSQSDRGFEKLFF,TGCGCCAGCAGCCAAAGTGACAGGGGGTTTGAAAAACTGTTTTTT
TRBJ2-6,TRBD2,few,TRBV11-2,CASILAVPSSGANVLTF,TGTGCCAGTATTCTAGCGGTTCCCAGCTCTGGGGCCAACGTCCTGACTTTC
TRBJ1-5,-,few,TRBV12-3/TRBV12-4,CASSLGAGTQNQPQHF,TGTGCCAGCAGTTTAGGAGCCGGGACACAGAATCAGCCCCAGCATTTT
TRBJ2-6,TRBD1,many,TRBV18,CASSLGQGSPGANVLTF,TGTGCCAGCTCCCTAGGACAGGGAAGCCCTGGGGCCAACGTCCTGACTTTC
TRBJ2-5,-,many,TRBV27,CASSPGHRRPETQYF,TGTGCCAGCAGTCCGGGACACCGACGTCCAGAGACCCAGTACTTC
TRBJ1-2,-,-,TRBV9,CASSVGFTEYYGYTF,TGTGCCAGCAGCGTAGGTTTTACGGAGTACTATGGCTACACCTTC
TRBJ2-3,TRBD2,many,TRBV12-3/TRBV12-4,CASSRTSAFTDTQYF,TGTGCCAGCAGCCGGACTAGCGCCTTCACAGATACGCAGTATTTT
TRBJ2-3,-,many,TRBV7-9,CASSLRPGHTQYF,TGTGCCAGCAGTTTACGGCCCGGCCATACGCAGTATTTT
TRBJ2-1,-,many,TRBV7-3,CASSLSQGRNEQFF,TGTGCCAGCAGCTTATCCCAGGGGCGCAATGAGCAGTTCTTC
TRBJ1-2,-,many,TRBV28,CASSSRQFGYTF,TGTGCCAGCAGTTCACGACAATTCGGCTACACCTTC
TRBJ1-4,-,many,TRBV4-2,CASSQGHRNEKLFF,TGTGCCAGCAGCCAAGGGCATCGTAATGAAAAACTGTTTTTT
TRBJ1-4,-,-,TRBV7-2,CASSLAFTYNEKLFF,TGTGCCAGCAGCTTAGCGTTCACATATAATGAAAAACTGTTTTTT
TRBJ1-5,-,-,TRBV27,CASSSYGQGPNQPQHF,TGTGCCAGCAGTTCATACGGACAAGGGCCCAATCAGCCCCAGCATTTT
TRBJ2-5,-,few,TRBV12-3/TRBV12-4,CASSFLQETQYF,TGTGCCAGCAGTTTTTTACAAGAGACCCAGTACTTC
TRBJ2-1,-,many,TRBV11-2,CASSDDPVGNEQFF,TGTGCCAGCAGCGATGACCCTGTAGGGAATGAGCAGTTCTTC
TRBJ2-7,-,many,TRBV5-4,CASSVGGTLTEQYF,TGTGCCAGCAGCGTCGGGGGCACCCTCACGGAGCAGTACTTC
TRBJ2-7,-,many,TRBV3-1,CASSQGRTEQYF,TGTGCCAGCAGCCAAGGTAGGACCGAGCAGTACTTC
TRBJ1-2,TRBD1,many,TRBV4-3,CASSQDRQGARGYTF,TGCGCCAGCAGCCAAGATCGGCAGGGGGCACGTGGCTACACCTTC
TRBJ2-2,-,few,TRBV18,CASSHDPNTGELFF,TGTGCCAGCTCACATGACCCGAACACCGGGGAGCTGTTTTTT
TRBJ2-1,TRBD1,many,TRBV7-9,CASSIGTGSSSYNEQFF,TGTGCCAGCAGCATAGGGACAGGGTCCTCGTCCTACAATGAGCAGTTCTTC